What follows are 22 T cell receptor beta chains derived from one specimen sequenced in a study of monozygotic twins with inflammatory bowel disease. TCRdb reprocessed the 5' RACE reads and keeps a single row for each CDR3 protein, giving no DNA. The listing contains roughly 320,000 distinct CDR3 sequences. The sample consisted of blood. The receptors shown here come from a human donor with ulcerative colitis or Crohn's disease, or a healthy co-twin of an affected twin (not recorded which).

The chain employs TRBV12-3 or TRBV12-4 and TRBJ1-3; as DNA is missing, the TRBD1 call by TCRdb cannot be tested. There are 13 residues in the CDR3. CDR3 sequence reads: CASSPRAGNTIYF.

The genes are TRBV10-1 and TRBJ2-7; TCRdb names TRBD2, which stays unverified in the absence of DNA. The CDR3 loop spans 14 amino acids. Germline loops: CDR1 WNHNN, CDR2 SYGVQD (reference sequence). The CDR3: CASSASSGSFEQYF.

This sequence joins TRBV12-3 or TRBV12-4 and TRBJ2-3; checking the TCRdb D call of TRBD1 is not possible without DNA. The CDR3 length is 14 residues. CDR3 in amino acids: CASRPLTSTDTQYF.

This rearrangement joins TRBV5-1 to TRBJ1-1; TCRdb lists TRBD1, though no DNA is available to test this call. This CDR3 region has 15 residues. The germline V gene has CDR1 SGHRS and CDR2 YFSETQ. CDR3 protein: CASRLKLGGGTEAFF.

Considering frequency, this clonotype is medium-sized. The chain carries TRBV7-6 and TRBJ2-3; the D call of TRBD1 rests on TCRdb alone, since no DNA is present to check it. This CDR3 is built from 16 residues. Per the germline V gene, CDR1 is SGHVS and CDR2 is FNYEAQ. This chain's CDR3 is CASSGRGQASTDTQYF.

The V call is TRBV28, the J call TRBJ1-5. CDR1 and CDR2 from the germline V gene are MDHEN and SYDVKM. This CDR3 has 16 amino acids. CDR3 sequence: CASTFIRRFSNQPQHF.

V and J are TRBV20-1 and TRBJ2-2; TCRdb's D gene call, TRBD2, goes unchecked for lack of DNA. This CDR3 has 15 amino acids. Germline V gene data show CDR1 as DFQATT and CDR2 as SNEGSKA (reference sequence). This CDR3 reads CSATLAGGLAGELFF.

The J gene is TRBJ2-2, the V gene TRBV29-1; there is no DNA to check the TCRdb D call of TRBD1. In germline, CDR1 is SQVTM, CDR2 ANQGSEA. The CDR3 loop spans 13 amino acids. The CDR3 sequence: CSVDRRGGGELFF.

The genes are TRBV20-1 and TRBJ2-7; TCRdb designates TRBD1, a call that cannot be tested without DNA. Germline V gene lookup returns CDR1 DFQATT and CDR2 SNEGSKA (reference sequence). This CDR3 is 15 amino acids long. CDR3 sequence reads: CSARAYRAASYEQYF.

The V gene is TRBV24-1, the J gene TRBJ2-2; TCRdb's D call of TRBD2 is untestable without DNA. The CDR3 sequence is 14 residues long. Germline loops: CDR1 KGHDR, CDR2 SFDVKD. The CDR3 is CATGGQTNTGELFF.

V is TRBV5-1 and J is TRBJ2-6; TCRdb outputs TRBD1, but without DNA this stays unchecked. Germline lookup yields CDR1 SGHRS and CDR2 YFSETQ. The CDR3 covers 16 residues. Here the CDR3 reads CASSFDGPPGANVLTF.

The chain has TRBV7-2 and TRBJ2-5. This CDR3 contains 14 residues. Germline loops: CDR1 SGHTA, CDR2 FQGNSA. The CDR3 spells CASSLALQAETQYF.

The chain uses TRBV7-9 and TRBJ2-1; TCRdb calls TRBD2, which cannot be checked without DNA. The CDR3 consists of 15 residues. Germline loops: CDR1 SEHNR, CDR2 FQNEAQ (reference sequence). CDR3 sequence reads: CASREREATVNEQFF. The variable domain in full, completed from reference TRBV7-9 and TRBJ2-1, reads DTGVSQNPRHKITKRGQNVTFRCDPISEHNRLYWYRQTLGQGPEFLTYFQNEAQLEKSRLLSDRFSAERPKGSFSTLEIQRTEQGDSAMYLCASREREATVNEQFFGPGTRLTVL.

CDR3 sequence reads: CASSPSGISYGYTF. The rearrangement uses TRBV12-3 or TRBV12-4 and TRBJ1-2; TCRdb picks TRBD1, but there is no DNA to check that call. This CDR3 spans 14 amino acids.

V gene TRBV5-4 combines with J gene TRBJ2-1; TCRdb lists TRBD1, though no DNA is available to test this call. This CDR3 region has 11 residues. Germline assignment: CDR1 SGHNT and CDR2 YYREEE (reference sequence). The CDR3 loop is CASSFRGIEFF.

The chain uses TRBV20-1 and TRBJ1-2; checking the TCRdb D call of TRBD1 is not possible without DNA. In germline, CDR1 is DFQATT, CDR2 SNEGSKA (reference sequence). CDR3 length equals 14 residues. CDR3 sequence: CSALGQARIGGYTF.

The chain employs TRBV20-1 and TRBJ2-1. This CDR3 spans 14 amino acids. Germline loops: CDR1 DFQATT, CDR2 SNEGSKA (reference sequence). This CDR3 reads CSARDISGNNEQFF.

This chain's CDR3 is CASSPQLAGRSYNEQFF. The gene calls are TRBV7-3 and TRBJ2-1; without DNA, the TCRdb call of TRBD2 cannot be checked. Germline CDR1 SGHTA, CDR2 FQGTGA. CDR3 length: 17 amino acids.

The chain has TRBV9 and TRBJ1-2; no DNA is available, so the TRBD1 call from TCRdb remains unchecked. The length of the CDR3 is 14 residues. CDR1 SGDLS and CDR2 YYNGEE come from the germline V gene. This CDR3 reads CASSVAGTGVFYTF.

The genes are TRBV9 and TRBJ2-7; TCRdb selects TRBD1, and the lack of DNA leaves this call unchecked. The CDR3 is 12 amino acids. Germline loops: CDR1 SGDLS, CDR2 YYNGEE. The CDR3 here is CASSAGGYEQYF.

The CDR3 spells CASSFGTLRQGRNSPLHF. This chain links TRBV12-3 or TRBV12-4 with TRBJ1-6; TCRdb gives TRBD1 as the D gene, but with no DNA this cannot be confirmed. The CDR3 runs 18 residues.

The rearrangement links TRBV4-1 to TRBJ1-5; TCRdb's D call, TRBD1, is unchecked because there is no DNA. Per germline, CDR1 MGHRA and CDR2 YSYEKL. This CDR3 has 16 amino acids. The CDR3 region is CASSQVGGARDQPQHF.